Below are 23 T cell receptor beta chains sequenced from a single sample in a study of CD8+ T cells in alopecia areata (dated by TCRdb to the late 2010s). Explained via the paper, the time point label denotes: 24 weeks on oral tofacitinib. The treatment or condition tag for this specimen amounts to: oral pan-JAK inhibitor, 5-10 mg twice daily. The library was produced with the immunoSEQ multiplex PCR assay. RNA was extracted from all samples and reverse transcribed into cDNA as template for TCR sequencing. Held by TCRdb, this immuneACCESS table contains in-frame sequences only and omits some clones. Under half of the omission traces to an unresolved V gene where checked; the cause of the rest is unknown. The sample table lists about 290,000 clones, roughly 64% of them with a count of one. More than 1.5% of the sample goes to the ten largest clones. Sample: CD4+ T cells sorted from blood, taken at week 24, from a patient treated with tofacitinib. These receptors came from a human donor with alopecia areata.

This chain links TRBV30 with TRBJ2-7; D not resolved. Germline-derived CDR1 and CDR2 are GTSNPN and SVGIG (reference sequence). The V gene lost 2 bases and the J gene lost 3 bases, with 8 bases spanning the gap. The CDR3 has 12 residues. The CDR3 sequence is CAWSKQFYEQYF. CDR3 bases: TGTGCCTGGAGTAAACAGTTCTACGAGCAGTACTTC.

The J gene is TRBJ2-7, the V gene TRBV14; no definite D call. V was trimmed by 0 bases and J by 0 bases, leaving 12 bases between them. Germline lookup yields CDR1 SGHDN and CDR2 FVKESK. There are 16 residues in the CDR3. CDR3 loop: CASSQDGFLSSYEQYF. The DNA for the CDR3 is TGTGCCAGCAGCCAAGATGGGTTCTTGAGCTCCTACGAGCAGTACTTC.

V gene TRBV9 combines with J gene TRBJ2-1, with D uncertain. Germline CDR1 reads SGDLS; CDR2 reads YYNGEE. The CDR3 sequence is 17 residues long. V lost 0 bases and J 0 bases, leaving 13 bases between the germline ends. The CDR3 sequence: CASSVASSHSSYNEQFF. The DNA of the CDR3 is TGTGCCAGCAGCGTAGCTAGTTCTCACAGCTCCTACAATGAGCAGTTCTTC.

The CDR3 sequence: CASSLGAGQNQPQHF. The CDR3 region has the DNA TGTGCCAGCAGCTTGGGAGCAGGGCAGAATCAGCCCCAGCATTTT. J is TRBJ1-5 and V is TRBV5-4, with D possibly being TRBD1 (5 bases). CDR3 length: 15 amino acids. Per the germline V gene, CDR1 is SGHNT and CDR2 is YYREEE (reference sequence). V lost 0 bases to trimming and J lost 4 bases, with 11 bases between them.

This clone was picked up one time. The V call is TRBV25-1, the J call TRBJ1-2; D uncertain. The CDR3 contains 13 residues. Trimming shortened V by 3 bases and J by 8 bases, and 13 bases separated the two germline ends. The germline gives CDR1 MGHDK, CDR2 SYGVNS. The CDR3 DNA is TGTGCCAGCAGTGAGTTTGGTAGTAACGGCTACACCTTC. Translation: CASSEFGSNGYTF.

This clone was seen only a few times. V and J are TRBV7-2 and TRBJ1-2; tentatively, D is TRBD1 (5 bases). Germline V gives CDR1 SGHTA, CDR2 FQGNSA. The CDR3 is 14 residues long. V was cut by 5 bases and J by 8 bases, with 18 bases left in between. In DNA, the CDR3 is TGTGCCAGCAGCGGACCGGGACCCCTACGCGGCTACACCTTC. Its protein product is CASSGPGPLRGYTF.

The genes are TRBV15 and TRBJ2-2, with D uncertain. CDR1 and CDR2 from the germline V gene are LNHNV and YYDKDF (reference sequence). CDR3 length: 14 residues. V was cut by 0 bases and J by 2 bases, with 4 bases left in between. CDR3 coding DNA: TGTGCCACCAGCAGAGATCCCAACACCGGGGAGCTGTTTTTT. Its protein is CATSRDPNTGELFF.

The rearrangement joins TRBV29-1 to TRBJ2-5; D is uncertain. The CDR3 consists of 12 residues. Trimming removed 7 bases from V and 6 bases from J, with 15 bases in between. The germline CDR1 and CDR2 sequences are SQVTM and ANQGSEA. The CDR3 reads CSDLGSEKTQYF. Here the CDR3 DNA reads TGCAGCGACTTGGGGTCGGAGAAGACCCAGTACTTC.

This chain joins TRBV4-2 and TRBJ1-5; D gene unclear. V was cut by 0 bases and J by 6 bases, with 6 bases left in between. The V gene's germline CDR1 is LGHNA and CDR2 YNFKEQ. CDR3 length: 13 amino acids. In DNA, the CDR3 is TGTGCCAGCAGCCAAGATTTGGGTCAGCCCCAGCATTTT. Translation: CASSQDLGQPQHF.

The chain combines TRBV30 with TRBJ2-3, with D possibly matching TRBD2 (5 bases). Germline values: CDR1 GTSNPN, CDR2 SVGIG (reference sequence). CDR3 length equals 15 residues. V was trimmed by 0 bases and J by 0 bases, leaving 10 bases between them. The CDR3, as DNA: TGTGCCTGGAGTGTAGCGGCTTTTAGCACAGATACGCAGTATTTT. Translated: CAWSVAAFSTDTQYF. Full variable domain (rest looked up from reference TRBV30 and TRBJ2-3): SQTIHQWPATLVQPVGSPLSLECTVEGTSNPNLYWYRQAAGRGLQLLFYSVGIGQISSEVPQNLSASRPQDRQFILSSKKLLLSDSGFYLCAWSVAAFSTDTQYFGPGTRLTVL.

V and J are TRBV27 and TRBJ2-5; weak D call: TRBD2 (5 bases). Per germline, CDR1 MNHEY and CDR2 SMNVEV (reference sequence). The length of the CDR3 is 14 residues. V shed 8 bases and J shed 5 bases, with 18 bases lying between them. CDR3 coding DNA: TGTGCCAGCTCCCGGACGAGGGAGCTGGAGACCCAGTACTTC. Protein product: CASSRTRELETQYF.

This clone has only a few counts. The same CDR3 arises from other DNA sequences in this sample as well. This rearrangement joins TRBV4-1 to TRBJ1-1, with D uncertain. Trimming removed 0 bases at V and 1 base at J, with 6 bases between. The CDR3 has 14 amino acids. Germline values: CDR1 MGHRA, CDR2 YSYEKL. The CDR3, as DNA: TGCGCCAGCAGCCAAGATCTGGGGAACACTGAAGCTTTCTTT. It is translated as CASSQDLGNTEAFF.

The chain employs TRBV30 and TRBJ2-1, with TRBD1 as a possible D gene (6 bases). Trimming shortened V by 5 bases and J by 5 bases, and 13 bases separated the two germline ends. The CDR3 sequence is 13 residues long. Germline-derived CDR1 and CDR2 are GTSNPN and SVGIG (reference sequence). CDR3 sequence: CAWGDNGDNEQFF. Here the CDR3 DNA reads TGTGCCTGGGGGGACAACGGAGACAATGAGCAGTTCTTC.

The table lists this clone with a few counts. This sequence joins TRBV15 and TRBJ1-2; the match to TRBD1 covers 11 bases. CDR1 LNHNV and CDR2 YYDKDF come from the germline V gene (reference sequence). The CDR3 loop spans 16 amino acids. The V segment lost 1 base and the J segment 8 bases; nucleotides outside the gene matches: 9. CDR3 sequence (DNA): TGTGCCACCAGCAGAGGATCGAGGACAGGGGGCTACGGCTACACCTTC. This codes for CATSRGSRTGGYGYTF.

The table lists this clone with a few counts. The genes are TRBV29-1 and TRBJ2-3; 8 positions agree with TRBD2. CDR1 and CDR2 (germline): SQVTM, ANQGSEA. The CDR3 sequence is 14 residues long. With V trimmed by 7 bases and J by 4 bases, 10 bases remained unmatched. The CDR3 spells CSAATREGSDTQYF. CDR3 nucleotide sequence: TGCAGCGCTGCTACTCGGGAGGGATCAGATACGCAGTATTTT.

The chain has TRBV4-1 and TRBJ2-1; TRBD2 agrees at 8 bases. This CDR3 contains 19 residues. Germline lookup yields CDR1 MGHRA and CDR2 YSYEKL. The V gene end was trimmed by 0 bases and the J gene end by 5 bases; junction bases not matched to a gene: 15. The CDR3 sequence: CASSQDFIIGLAGNNEQFF. The CDR3, as DNA: TGCGCCAGCAGCCAAGATTTTATCATCGGACTAGCCGGGAACAATGAGCAGTTCTTC.

This clone appeared a few times. The chain links TRBV6-5 to TRBJ1-1, with 8 positions matching TRBD1. Per germline, CDR1 MNHEY and CDR2 SVGAGI. The trim removed 6 bases at V and 0 bases at J, leaving 3 bases unmatched. The CDR3 has 14 amino acids. The CDR3 DNA is TGTGCCAGCAGACGACAGGGGATGAACACTGAAGCTTTCTTT. Protein product: CASRRQGMNTEAFF.

The rearrangement joins TRBV27 to TRBJ2-1; TRBD2 agrees at 13 bases. The ends lost 5 bases at V and 5 bases at J; junction bases unmatched: 3. This CDR3 region has 15 residues. Looked up from germline, CDR1 is MNHEY and CDR2 is SMNVEV (reference sequence). CDR3 DNA: TGTGCCAGCAGTCCGGGGACTAGCGGGGACAATGAGCAGTTCTTC. This translates into CASSPGTSGDNEQFF.

This rearrangement joins TRBV9 to TRBJ2-3; TRBD2 might be the D (5 bases). Trimming removed 3 bases from V and 3 bases from J, with 8 bases in between. The germline V gene encodes CDR1 SGDLS and CDR2 YYNGEE. This CDR3 region has 13 residues. CDR3 residues: CASSAGGTDTQYF. The DNA of the CDR3 is TGTGCCAGCAGCGCCGGAGGAACAGATACGCAGTATTTT. Together with reference TRBV9 and TRBJ2-3, the CDR3 gives the full variable domain: DSGVTQTPKHLITATGQRVTLRCSPRSGDLSVYWYQQSLDQGLQFLIQYYNGEERAKGNILERFSAQQFPDLHSELNLSSLELGDSALYFCASSAGGTDTQYFGPGTRLTVL.

This clone has more than one count but fewer than ten. The CDR3 region is CASSPAEINTGELFF. The CDR3 DNA reads TGCGCCAGCAGCCCTGCAGAGATTAACACCGGGGAGCTGTTTTTT. V usage is TRBV5-1 and J usage is TRBJ2-2; D not certain. Germline V CDR1 and CDR2: SGHRS, YFSETQ. The length of the CDR3 is 15 residues. V was cut by 4 bases and J by 2 bases, with 12 bases left in between.

The chain employs TRBV27 and TRBJ2-7, with D tentatively TRBD2 (5 bases). CDR3 length: 15 amino acids. Trimming took 5 bases from V and 5 from J, leaving 19 bases between them. Looked up from germline, CDR1 is MNHEY and CDR2 is SMNVEV (reference sequence). The CDR3 loop is CASSGNGVGSHEQYF. The CDR3 region has the DNA TGTGCCAGCAGTGGAAACGGGGTTGGGTCCCACGAGCAGTACTTC.

The genes are TRBV2 and TRBJ1-5; D is undetermined. This CDR3 is built from 15 residues. Deletions cut 3 bases from V and 4 bases from J, with 13 bases between. CDR1 SNHLY and CDR2 FYNNEI come from the germline V gene. The CDR3 coding sequence is TGTGCCAGCAGTGAGGGTCGGGTTACGAATCAGCCCCAGCATTTT. Its translation: CASSEGRVTNQPQHF.

This clone was detected a few times. The genes are TRBV6-5 and TRBJ1-3; TRBD1 might be the D (6 bases). V shed 8 bases and J shed 2 bases, with 7 bases lying between them. Germline values: CDR1 MNHEY, CDR2 SVGAGI. The CDR3 runs 12 residues. CDR3 region: CASRGPGNTIYF. The CDR3 bases are TGTGCCAGCCGGGGGCCTGGAAACACCATATATTTT.